A selection of T cell receptor beta chains follows, all from one sample in a study of T-cell memory formation after mild COVID-19. TCRdb redid the calling of the 5' RACE reads with MiXCR, one entry per CDR3 protein. The data contain about 6,100 distinct CDR3 sequences, about 18% of them singletons. Material for sequencing was PBMCs or a T cell subset sorted from them (not recorded which). The receptors stem from an adult woman who had mild COVID-19 (a few samples of this study predate the infection). Cell type and time point are not known. CDR3s include the opening cysteine and the closing phenylalanine or tryptophan. The order of the fields is clone size, V gene, J gene, D gene, CDR3 DNA, CDR3 protein. D genes are given only for firm matches. Some rows mark clone size as missing; the rest say once, few, many or name a class of expanded clone.

abundance: NA
v_gene: TRBV5-6
j_gene: TRBJ2-7
d_gene: NA
CDR3nt: TGTGCCAGCAGCCCTTACAGGACTTGGGAGCAGTACTTC
CDR3aa: CASSPYRTWEQYF

abundance: NA
v_gene: TRBV7-8
j_gene: TRBJ1-2
d_gene: TRBD1
CDR3nt: TGTGCCAGCAGCACGACAGGGGATACGTATGGCTACACCTTC
CDR3aa: CASSTTGDTYGYTF

abundance: many
v_gene: TRBV4-1
j_gene: TRBJ1-4
d_gene: NA
CDR3nt: TGCGCCAGCAGCCCCCCCCACAGGGCCGAAAAACTGTTTTTT
CDR3aa: CASSPPHRAEKLFF

abundance: many
v_gene: TRBV2
j_gene: TRBJ2-2
d_gene: NA
CDR3nt: TGTGCCAGCAACCGACACCGAGGTTCGGGTAACACCGGGGAGCTGTTTTTT
CDR3aa: CASNRHRGSGNTGELFF

abundance: NA
v_gene: TRBV11-2
j_gene: TRBJ2-5
d_gene: TRBD1
CDR3nt: TGTGCCAGCGGTCTAGGGGGCGAGCAGAGAGAGACCCAGTACTTC
CDR3aa: CASGLGGEQRETQYF

abundance: many
v_gene: TRBV9
j_gene: TRBJ1-1
d_gene: NA
CDR3nt: TGTGCCAGCAGCGTAGATGGGACCCCAGGAGACACTGAAGCTTTCTTT
CDR3aa: CASSVDGTPGDTEAFF

abundance: NA
v_gene: TRBV19
j_gene: TRBJ2-7
d_gene: NA
CDR3nt: TGTGCCAGCAGTATAGGGCACGGCCTGGACTACGAGCAGTACTTC
CDR3aa: CASSIGHGLDYEQYF

abundance: many
v_gene: TRBV5-6
j_gene: TRBJ2-4
d_gene: NA
CDR3nt: TGTGCCAGAAGCTTGGGGTCGAATCTAGCCAAAAACATTCAGTACTTC
CDR3aa: CARSLGSNLAKNIQYF

abundance: few
v_gene: TRBV19
j_gene: TRBJ2-6
d_gene: NA
CDR3nt: TGTGCCAGCGGGGAAGAAACCTCTGGGGCCAACGTCCTGACTTTC
CDR3aa: CASGEETSGANVLTF

abundance: many
v_gene: TRBV6-2/TRBV6-3
j_gene: TRBJ2-3
d_gene: NA
CDR3nt: TGTGCCAGCAGTTACGTCCTATGGACTAACCGAGATACGCAGTATTTT
CDR3aa: CASSYVLWTNRDTQYF